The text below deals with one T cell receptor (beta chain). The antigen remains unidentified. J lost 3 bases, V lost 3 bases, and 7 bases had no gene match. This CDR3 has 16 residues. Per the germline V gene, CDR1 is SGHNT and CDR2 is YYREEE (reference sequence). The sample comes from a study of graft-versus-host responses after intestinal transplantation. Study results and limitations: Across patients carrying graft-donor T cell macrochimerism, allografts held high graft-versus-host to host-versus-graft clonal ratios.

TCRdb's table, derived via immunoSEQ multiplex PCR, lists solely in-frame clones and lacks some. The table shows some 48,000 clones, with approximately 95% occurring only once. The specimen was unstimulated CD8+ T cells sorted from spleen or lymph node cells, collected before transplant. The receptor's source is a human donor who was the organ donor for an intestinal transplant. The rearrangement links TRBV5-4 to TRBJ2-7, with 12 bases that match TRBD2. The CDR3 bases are TGTGCCAGCAGCTCAAGACTAGCGGGGGTAGTCTACGAGCAGTACTTC. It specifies CASSSRLAGVVYEQYF.